This TCR beta chain was identified in a study of human T cells and chemical hapten exposure. For the study at large: DPC at 0.01% went onto the upper back in patch tests, read at 6 days.

TCRdb passed the RACE reads through MiXCR, listing each CDR3 protein once. The profile shows roughly 94,000 distinct CDR3 sequences, 7.5% to 10% of them singletons. Points from the study as a whole: Expanded TCRs made up significantly more big CDR3 similarity clusters than controls did.

Documented time point: patch test 2, 6 weeks after DPC sensitization. As for treatment: therapeutic diphenylcyclopropenone sensitization with weekly scalp DPC. Every donor had alopecia and was 18 to 70 years old; all were suitable for DPC. As regards this clonotype: The antigen remains unidentified.

The TCR sequence derives from a woman aged 40-49 years with alopecia areata. Some clones in this sample may be carry-over from other donors' samples. The input for sequencing was whole blood, taken in connection with sensitization to the hapten diphenylcyclopropenone (DPC).

CDR3 in DNA: TGTGCCAGCAGCCTCAATTGGGACCTCCGGGGATACGAGCAGTACTTC. Residues: CASSLNWDLRGYEQYF. The V and J genes are TRBV11-1 and TRBJ2-7; D may be TRBD1 or TRBD2 (5 bases each). The V gene's germline CDR1 is SGHAT and CDR2 FQDESV (reference sequence). Trimming shortened V by 5 bases and J by 4 bases, and 21 bases separated the two germline ends. The CDR3 totals 16 residues. Using reference TRBV11-1 and TRBJ2-7 for the parts outside the CDR3, the full variable domain is EAEVAQSPRYKITEKSQAVAFWCDPISGHATLYWYRQILGQGPELLVQFQDESVVDDSQLPKDRFSAERLKGVDSTLKIQPAELGDSAMYLCASSLNWDLRGYEQYFGPGTRLTVT.